The source of this T cell receptor beta chain is a study of T cells expressing NK-cell markers. Study at large: The study drew TCR beta repertoires from sorted CD3+CD56+NKG2C+, CD3+CD56+NKG2C- and CD3+CD56-NKG2C+ T cells. One of the eight sequenced donors was seronegative, whereas the other seven were HCMV-seropositive.

Findings of the study overall: In a group of 5 to 7 donors, dominant NKG2C+ clonotypes represented roughly 1.0-7.5% of CD8+ T cells.

This CDR3 spans 12 amino acids. The germline CDR1 and CDR2 sequences are SGHVS and FNYEAQ. To note about this clonotype: Its antigen remains unidentified.

With UMIs, 5'RACE template switching was used to make TCR beta cDNA. TCRdb reprocessed the 5' RACE reads, with one entry per CDR3 protein and no DNA. This table lists about 460,000 distinct CDR3 sequences. The clonotype comes from a woman in her fifties or sixties in good health. This chain uses TRBV7-6 with TRBJ1-3. Sequenced: blood T cells: a sorted CD56 or NKG2C T cell subset, CD4+ or CD8+ T cells, or bulk PBMC T cells (not recorded which). The CDR3: CAAGGGGNTIYF.